This TCR beta chain was observed in a study of PD-1 blockade in classical Hodgkin lymphoma. Study-wide results and limits: CD4+ but not CD8+ TCR diversity rose significantly by C4D1. After ASCT, patients who started nivolumab under 1 year later were excluded.

V gave up 1 base and J gave up 1 base, with 7 bases separating them. The CDR3 totals 14 residues. CDR1 is LNHNV and CDR2 is YYDKDF in the germline V gene (reference sequence). A remark on this clone: Its antigen is unidentified.

Method: immunoSEQ multiplex PCR; TCRdb's copy keeps in-frame clones and lacks some. The sample contains tens of thousands of clones, around 90% of which appear only once. Every patient relapsed after autologous stem cell transplantation, and brentuximab vedotin exposure varied. The sequencing here drew on peripheral blood mononuclear cells (PBMCs), taken at baseline. The TCR originated in a human donor with classical Hodgkin lymphoma. V and J are TRBV15 and TRBJ2-5, with D uncertain. In nucleotides, the CDR3 is TGTGCCACCAGCAGAGTTTCAGCCCAAGAGACCCAGTACTTC. This translates into CATSRVSAQETQYF.